This T cell receptor beta chain comes out of a study of blood T cell repertoires in COVID-19. Overall study context: Acute and convalescent COVID-19 samples came from the United States, Italy and Spain.

This CDR3 has 20 residues. CDR1 SGDLS and CDR2 YYNGEE come from the germline V gene. J was trimmed by 5 bases and V by 3 bases; bases with no gene match: 16. Assay: immunoSEQ multiplex PCR; the TCRdb copy retains only in-frame clones and omits some. The sample contains over 140,000 clones, about 77% of which appear only once. What was sequenced was peripheral blood. The receptor comes from a woman between 50 and 59 years old with active or convalescent COVID-19. The chain recombines TRBV9 with TRBJ2-5; 16 nucleotides align to TRBD2. DNA of the CDR3: TGTGCCAGCAGCGCGTCCGGGACTAGCGGGGGGGGCCCGCGGAGTGAGACCCAGTACTTC. Protein product: CASSASGTSGGGPRSETQYF. The full variable domain, rest sourced from reference TRBV9 and TRBJ2-5, is DSGVTQTPKHLITATGQRVTLRCSPRSGDLSVYWYQQSLDQGLQFLIQYYNGEERAKGNILERFSAQQFPDLHSELNLSSLELGDSALYFCASSASGTSGGGPRSETQYFGPGTRLLVL.